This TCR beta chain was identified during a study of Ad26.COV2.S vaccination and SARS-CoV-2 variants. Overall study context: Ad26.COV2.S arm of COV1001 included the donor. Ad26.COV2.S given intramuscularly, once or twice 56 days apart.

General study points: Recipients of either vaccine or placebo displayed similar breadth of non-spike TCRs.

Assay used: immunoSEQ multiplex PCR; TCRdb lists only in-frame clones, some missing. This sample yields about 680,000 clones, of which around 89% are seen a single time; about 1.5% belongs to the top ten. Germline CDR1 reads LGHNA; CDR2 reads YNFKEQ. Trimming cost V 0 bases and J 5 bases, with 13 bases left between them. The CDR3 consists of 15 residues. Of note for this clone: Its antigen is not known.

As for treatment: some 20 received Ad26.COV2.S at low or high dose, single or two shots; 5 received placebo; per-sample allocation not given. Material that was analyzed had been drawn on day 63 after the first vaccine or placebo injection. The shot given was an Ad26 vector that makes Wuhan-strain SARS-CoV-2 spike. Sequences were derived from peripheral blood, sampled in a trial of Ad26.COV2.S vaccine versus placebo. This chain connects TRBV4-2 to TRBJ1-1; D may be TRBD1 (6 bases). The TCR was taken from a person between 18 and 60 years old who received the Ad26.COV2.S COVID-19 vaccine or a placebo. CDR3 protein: CASSQDPRGGTEAFF. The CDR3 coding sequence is TGTGCCAGCAGCCAAGATCCCAGGGGAGGGACTGAAGCTTTCTTT.